Sequencing of this T cell receptor beta chain was carried out in a study of T cells in Graves' hyperthyroidism and ophthalmopathy. Findings of the study overall: The model identified upcoming ophthalmopathy a median approximately six months ahead of onset.

As concerns this clonotype: Its antigen is as yet unknown. This may arise from a read error, as a much more abundant clone is one base away.

There are 13 residues in the CDR3. Trimming shortened V by 8 bases and J by 2 bases, and 16 bases separated the two germline ends. CDR1 and CDR2 (germline): GTSNPN, SVGIG (reference sequence). Lactation, pregnancy, other autoimmune disease or uncontrolled infection led to exclusion of patients. Diagnoses were made from clinical symptoms, serum measures (thyroxine and TRAb), thyroid ultrasound and orbital computed tomography. Using 10 ml of fresh peripheral blood, PBMCs were prepared. TCR beta CDR3 region amplification was performed from RNA transcripts. HTBI primers were employed in a first-round RT-PCR of the TCR CDR3. TCRdb recomputed calls from the multiplex PCR reads with MiXCR, one row per CDR3 protein. The profile shows hundreds of thousands of distinct CDR3 sequences, 16% of them singletons.

The chain has TRBV30 and TRBJ2-7; a possible D gene is TRBD1 (6 bases). Sequenced input: blood. The source of this sequence is a woman in her thirties or forties with Graves' ophthalmopathy. The CDR3 loop is CARRNKGAYEQYF. The DNA of the CDR3 is TGTGCCCGGCGGAATAAGGGGGCCTACGAGCAGTACTTC.